This T cell receptor (beta chain) was captured by sequencing in a study of blood T cell repertoires in COVID-19. The wider study: Nucleic acid was either cDNA or gDNA, and it came from T cells, B-cell-depleted T cells, or PBMCs.

In its sample, this clone was seen once. CDR1 and CDR2 (germline): MNHEY, SVGAGI. This CDR3 is 15 amino acids long. V gave up 0 bases and J gave up 3 bases, with 9 bases separating them. Clones were read by immunoSEQ multiplex PCR, and TCRdb kept only the in-frame ones, dropping some. The sample holds 110,000 to 150,000 clones, 84% seen once. Specimen: peripheral blood. The rearrangement links TRBV6-5 to TRBJ1-3; D ambiguous. The origin of this receptor is a human donor in a cohort sampled during active COVID-19. For the CDR3, the DNA is TGTGCCAGCAGTTACTCGCGCGAGAATGGAAACACCATATATTTT. It specifies CASSYSRENGNTIYF.